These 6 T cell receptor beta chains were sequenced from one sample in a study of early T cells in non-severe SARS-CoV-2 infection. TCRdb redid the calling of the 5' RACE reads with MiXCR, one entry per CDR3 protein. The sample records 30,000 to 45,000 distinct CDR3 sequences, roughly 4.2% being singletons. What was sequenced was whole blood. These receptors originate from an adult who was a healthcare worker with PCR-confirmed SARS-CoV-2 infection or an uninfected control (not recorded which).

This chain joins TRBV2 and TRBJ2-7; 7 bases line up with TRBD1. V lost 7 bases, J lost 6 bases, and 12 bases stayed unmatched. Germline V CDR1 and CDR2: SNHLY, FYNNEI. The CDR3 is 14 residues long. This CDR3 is CASKGAASLGEQYF. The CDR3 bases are TGTGCCAGCAAGGGGGCGGCAAGCCTAGGCGAGCAGTACTTC.

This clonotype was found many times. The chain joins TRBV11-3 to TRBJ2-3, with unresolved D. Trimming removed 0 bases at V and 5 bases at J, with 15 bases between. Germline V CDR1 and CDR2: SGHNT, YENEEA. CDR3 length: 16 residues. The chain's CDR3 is CASSLDQKGWGDTQYF. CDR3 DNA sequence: TGTGCCAGCAGCTTAGATCAGAAGGGATGGGGAGATACGCAGTATTTT. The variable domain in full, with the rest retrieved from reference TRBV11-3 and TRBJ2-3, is EAGVVQSPRYKIIEKKQPVAFWCNPISGHNTLYWYLQNLGQGPELLIRYENEEAVDDSQLPKDRFSAERLKGVDSTLKIQPAELGDSAVYLCASSLDQKGWGDTQYFGPGTRLTVL.

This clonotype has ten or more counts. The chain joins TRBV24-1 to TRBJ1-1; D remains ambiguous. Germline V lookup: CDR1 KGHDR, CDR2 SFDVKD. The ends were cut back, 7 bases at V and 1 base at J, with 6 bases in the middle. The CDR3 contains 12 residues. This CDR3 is CATSAANTEAFF. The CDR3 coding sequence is TGTGCCACCAGCGCAGCGAACACTGAAGCTTTCTTT.

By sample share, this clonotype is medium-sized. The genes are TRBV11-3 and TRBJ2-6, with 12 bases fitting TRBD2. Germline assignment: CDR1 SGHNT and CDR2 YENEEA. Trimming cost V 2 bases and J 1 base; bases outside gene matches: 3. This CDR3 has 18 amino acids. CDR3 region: CASSLRTSGTSGANVLTF. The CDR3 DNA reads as TGTGCCAGCAGCTTACGGACTAGCGGGACTTCTGGGGCCAACGTCCTGACTTTC.

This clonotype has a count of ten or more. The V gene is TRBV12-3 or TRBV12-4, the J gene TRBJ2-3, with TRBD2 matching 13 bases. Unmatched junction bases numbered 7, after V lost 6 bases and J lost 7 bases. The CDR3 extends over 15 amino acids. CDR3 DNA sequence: TGTGCCAGCAGAAGAGGACTAGCGGGGGAATATACGCAGTATTTT. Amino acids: CASRRGLAGEYTQYF.

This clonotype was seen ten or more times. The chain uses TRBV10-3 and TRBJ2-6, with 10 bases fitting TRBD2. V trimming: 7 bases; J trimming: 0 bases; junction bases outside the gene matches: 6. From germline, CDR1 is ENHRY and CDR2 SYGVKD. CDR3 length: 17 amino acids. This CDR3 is CAINGAGGSSGANVLTF. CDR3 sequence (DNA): TGTGCCATCAACGGAGCGGGAGGGAGCTCTGGGGCCAACGTCCTGACTTTC.